Reported below is one T cell receptor (beta chain). Its antigen is undetermined. This sample is drawn from a study of T cells after yellow fever vaccination. About the study: Fractions of low cell number were prepared using SMART-Seq v4 Ultra Low Input. Study observations and caveats: A small share of clonotypes appeared in both CD4 and CD8 compartments. Among primary-vaccination clones, most reappeared after the booster, at approximately 96% for CD4 and 85% to 90% for CD8. Though weaker, the secondary response peaked faster, on day 5 versus 15.

TCRdb analysed the 5' RACE reads with MiXCR anew, one entry per CDR3 protein. The sample lists 300,000 to 400,000 distinct CDR3 sequences, about 9.5% occurring once. This CDR3 is 14 amino acids long. Deletions cut 4 bases from V and 6 bases from J, with 14 bases between. Germline V gene lookup returns CDR1 SEHNR and CDR2 FQNEAQ (reference sequence). The V call is TRBV7-9, the J call TRBJ2-3; no clear D gene. The TCR sequence derives from a man between 18 and 35 years old who received the YFV17D yellow fever vaccine. The material was PBMCs, obtained on the day of the first yellow fever vaccination. CDR3 bases: TGTGCCAGCAGCTCCGGACGGGCAACGGATACGCAGTATTTT. The encoded protein is CASSSGRATDTQYF.